This TCR beta chain was captured in a study of a mutant IDH1 vaccine in newly diagnosed glioma. Points on this clone: Its cognate antigen is unknown.

The sample's time point: week 23, last vaccination. With topical imiquimod, each dose of the vaccine consisted of 300 ug of mutant IDH1 20-mer peptide. Data came from immunoSEQ multiplex PCR; TCRdb stores just in-frame clones and leaves some out. The top ten hold over 15% of the sample, which has some 27,000 clones, around 84% seen once. Trimming pared 6 bases from V and 1 base from J, leaving 10 bases between. Germline CDR1 and CDR2: KGHSH and LQKENI. This CDR3 comprises 14 residues. The V call is TRBV18, the J call TRBJ1-5, with D maybe TRBD1 (6 bases). Sequenced here: PBMCs, sampled from a glioma patient whose treatment included an IDH1 peptide vaccine. This TCR was recovered from a woman aged 25 to 45 with glioma. The chain's CDR3 is CASSQQGSNQPQHF. CDR3 sequence (DNA): TGTGCCAGCTCCCAGCAGGGGAGCAATCAGCCCCAGCATTTT.